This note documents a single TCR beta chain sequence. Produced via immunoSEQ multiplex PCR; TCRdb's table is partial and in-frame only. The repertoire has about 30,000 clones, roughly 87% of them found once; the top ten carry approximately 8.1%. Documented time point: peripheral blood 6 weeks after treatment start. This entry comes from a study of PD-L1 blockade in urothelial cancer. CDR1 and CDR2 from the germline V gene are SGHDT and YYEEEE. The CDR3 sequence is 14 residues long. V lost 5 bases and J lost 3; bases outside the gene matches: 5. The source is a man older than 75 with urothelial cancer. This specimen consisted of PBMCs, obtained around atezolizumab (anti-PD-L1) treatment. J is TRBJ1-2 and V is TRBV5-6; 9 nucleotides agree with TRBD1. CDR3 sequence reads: CASRRQGGHYGYTF. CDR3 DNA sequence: TGTGCCAGCAGGCGACAGGGGGGACACTATGGCTACACCTTC.